This entry lists 12 T cell receptor beta chains sequenced from one sample in a study of blood T cells in healthy people across ages. The use of a sample-barcoded 5' primer and a J-beta primer mix characterized a second PCR of roughly 7 to 11 cycles. TCRdb passed the 5' RACE reads through MiXCR, listing each CDR3 protein once. The sample shows over 1,500,000 distinct CDR3 sequences, just under 50% of them seen only once. The sequencing input was blood. All receptors come from a woman aged 35 to 49 in good health.

The genes are TRBV5-1 and TRBJ2-5; D call uncertain. The CDR3 has 13 amino acids. Germline V gene data show CDR1 as SGHRS and CDR2 as YFSETQ. The V gene lost 0 bases and the J gene lost 5 bases, with 8 bases spanning the gap. The CDR3 region is CASSLVIGETQYF. The CDR3 bases are TGCGCCAGCAGCTTGGTAATTGGGGAGACCCAGTACTTC.

The J gene is TRBJ2-4, the V gene TRBV9; 14 bases align to TRBD2. The tail of the sequence fits TRBJ2-5 better, so the J call may be wrong. Per the germline V gene, CDR1 is SGDLS and CDR2 is YYNGEE. The CDR3 extends over 16 amino acids. The CDR3 region has the DNA TGTGCCAGCAGCGTAAGACTAGCGGGGGGGCCAGAGACCCAGTACTTC. Protein: CASSVRLAGGPETQYF.

This clonotype was detected a few times. The J gene is TRBJ2-1, the V gene TRBV7-9; possibly TRBD1 or TRBD2 for D (5 bases each). The germline gives CDR1 SEHNR, CDR2 FQNEAQ (reference sequence). The V end lost 5 bases, the J end lost 7 bases, and 21 bases lay between the germline ends. This CDR3 is 16 amino acids long. The CDR3 loop is CASSPRPGGTQNEQFF. The DNA for the CDR3 is TGTGCCAGCAGCCCTAGACCGGGTGGGACGCAAAATGAGCAGTTCTTC.

This chain joins TRBV6-2 or TRBV6-3 and TRBJ1-6, with D possibly TRBD1 on 5 matching bases. Trimming took off 6 bases at V and 10 bases at J, with 16 bases between the two ends. Per germline, CDR1 MNHEY and CDR2 SVGEGT. The CDR3 extends over 14 amino acids. CDR3 DNA sequence: TGTGCCAGCAGCCGTGACAGTGCCCCATCACCCCTCCACTTT. Amino acids: CASSRDSAPSPLHF.

This clonotype was recorded a few times. The V call is TRBV27, the J call TRBJ2-5, with D unclear. Germline lookup yields CDR1 MNHEY and CDR2 SMNVEV (reference sequence). The CDR3 spans 17 residues. V dropped 4 bases and J dropped 1 base, with 19 bases sitting between them. The CDR3 loop reads CASSSSYRLSPQETQYF. The DNA of the CDR3 is TGTGCCAGCAGTTCCTCCTACCGACTGTCTCCCCAAGAGACCCAGTACTTC.

The rearrangement uses TRBV28 and TRBJ2-7; weak D call: TRBD1 (7 bases). The CDR3 runs 14 residues. With 7 bases removed from V and 9 bases from J, the gap between germline ends came to 22 bases. Per the germline V gene, CDR1 is MDHEN and CDR2 is SYDVKM. The CDR3 protein is CASTIQGGRSGQYF. CDR3 nucleotide sequence: TGTGCCAGCACCATTCAGGGGGGCCGGAGTGGGCAGTACTTC.

J is TRBJ1-5 and V is TRBV25-1, with D unclear. This CDR3 spans 14 amino acids. The V gene lost 2 bases and the J gene lost 4 bases, with 9 bases spanning the gap. Per the germline V gene, CDR1 is MGHDK and CDR2 is SYGVNS. CDR3 nucleotide sequence: TGTGCCAGCAGTGAACCGGGGTTTAATCAGCCCCAGCATTTT. It encodes CASSEPGFNQPQHF. Complete variable domain (other parts from reference TRBV25-1 and TRBJ1-5): EADIYQTPRYLVIGTGKKITLECSQTMGHDKMYWYQQDPGMELHLIHYSYGVNSTEKGDLSSESTVSRIRTEHFPLTLESARPSHTSQYLCASSEPGFNQPQHFGDGTRLSIL.

This clonotype was counted only a few times. The rearrangement links TRBV14 to TRBJ2-7, with D unclear. Trimming stripped 0 bases from V and 2 bases from J, with 5 bases between. CDR3 length: 13 amino acids. The germline CDR1 and CDR2 sequences are SGHDN and FVKESK. CDR3 nucleotides: TGTGCCAGCAGCCAAGATTATGCCTACGAGCAGTACTTC. It encodes CASSQDYAYEQYF. Filled out from reference TRBV14 and TRBJ2-7, the complete variable domain reads EAGVTQFPSHSVIEKGQTVTLRCDPISGHDNLYWYRRVMGKEIKFLLHFVKESKQDESGMPNNRFLAERTGGTYSTLKVQPAELEDSGVYFCASSQDYAYEQYFGPGTRLTVT.

V usage is TRBV25-1 and J usage is TRBJ1-2, with D unclear. V lost 4 bases and J 4 bases, leaving 10 bases between the germline ends. The CDR3 is 13 amino acids. Germline CDR1 MGHDK, CDR2 SYGVNS. CDR3 coding DNA: TGTGCCAGCAGTGGATCTCTGGGCTATGGCTACACCTTC. This encodes CASSGSLGYGYTF.

A few counts support this clonotype. The J gene is TRBJ2-6, the V gene TRBV4-3, with 10 bases aligning to TRBD2. The CDR3 runs 19 residues. Germline assignment: CDR1 LGHNA and CDR2 YSLEER. J lost 0 bases, V lost 0 bases, and 5 bases had no gene match. In nucleotides, the CDR3 is TGCGCCAGCAGCCAAGATCAACTAGCGGGGAACTCTGGGGCCAACGTCCTGACTTTC. As protein: CASSQDQLAGNSGANVLTF.

The chain carries TRBV10-3 and TRBJ2-1, with 12 bases matching TRBD2. CDR3 length equals 16 residues. The germline V gene has CDR1 ENHRY and CDR2 SYGVKD. V was clipped by 4 bases and J by 2 bases; unmatched bases: 3. The CDR3 DNA is TGTGCCATCAGTGGGACTAGCGGGGAGGCCTACAATGAGCAGTTCTTC. This encodes CAISGTSGEAYNEQFF.

V gene TRBV2 combines with J gene TRBJ2-5; perhaps TRBD2 as D (5 bases). Germline CDR1 reads SNHLY; CDR2 reads FYNNEI. This CDR3 has 15 amino acids. V lost 6 bases and J 5 bases, leaving 19 bases between the germline ends. In nucleotides, the CDR3 is TGTGCCAGCAGCCAAGGACTCAAAAGAGTGGAGACCCAGTACTTC. As protein: CASSQGLKRVETQYF.